This T cell receptor (beta chain) stems from a study of T cells in Graves' hyperthyroidism and ophthalmopathy (dated by TCRdb to 2018 to 2020). Looking at the study overall: Peripheral blood was sampled at the time of initial diagnosis, prior to any treatment. To identify distinguishing TCR V-J signatures, a discovery cohort of roughly 100 patients was used, comprising approximately 40 with Graves' ophthalmopathy and 55 to 65 with stable Graves' hyperthyroidism. Prospective prediction of ophthalmopathy was tested in an independent validation cohort consisting of under 20 hyperthyroidism patients and some 17 patients who later progressed to ophthalmopathy. The roughly 91 discovery patients were randomly divided into training and test sets at a 7:3 ratio. The study also compared thyroid tissue and blood T-cell repertoires from about 6 Graves' hyperthyroidism patients. After blood sampling, hyperthyroidism patients were treated with methimazole at a starting dose of 30 mg daily, and ophthalmopathy patients were treated with high-dose intravenous methylprednisolone. The paper describes TCR Vbeta CDR3 sequencing of 140 or so peripheral blood samples, made up of 43 ophthalmopathy patients, more than 70 hyperthyroidism patients and 17 progressor patients.

What the authors observed across the whole study: In validation, progression to ophthalmopathy was predicted by the model with 70.59% sensitivity and 72% to 80% specificity, a median of about 6.4 months before onset. No statistical method was used to fix the sample size in advance, and group allocation was not hidden from the investigators. Ophthalmopathy was separated from stable hyperthyroidism by a 13 V-J signature model, with approximately 89% sensitivity and approximately 84% specificity obtained in cross-validation and 80%/75% obtained in testing. Blood samples also contained most of the expanded thyroid clonotypes (frequency above 0.001), which suggests that blood repertoires may reflect thyroid immune responses.

A patient counted as having stable Graves' hyperthyroidism if no progression to ophthalmopathy occurred over 18 months of follow-up. The hyperthyroidism patients were between 18 and 65 years old and newly diagnosed, with a disease duration of less than 2 months. Any patient with an uncontrolled infection, another autoimmune disease, pregnancy or lactation was excluded. Diagnoses relied on clinical symptoms, serum thyroxine and TRAb, thyroid ultrasound and orbital computed tomography. Ficoll-Paque density gradient centrifugation was used to isolate PBMCs from about 10 ml of fresh peripheral blood. Total RNA was extracted with Trizol reagent, and quality was checked on an Agilent 2100 Bioanalyzer. Details on this clonotype: Its antigen specificity is not known. A much bigger clone sits one base away, suggesting this may be a read error.

Amplification of TCR beta CDR3 regions was carried out from RNA transcripts. A first-round RT-PCR of the TCR CDR3 used the HTBI primer set with the Qiagen OneStep RT-PCR kit. Libraries were constructed in a second round of multiplex PCR, after which size selection and purification were performed. The libraries were sequenced on an Illumina HiSeq2000 using paired-end 100 bp reads. The published analysis was carried out like this. SOAPnuke was used to process the raw data, removing reads that contained adapters or uncalled bases, had a mean Phred below 15, or lacked an exact match to the constant primer or identifier. High-quality paired reads were merged with COPE v1.2.5, and unique nucleotide sequences were defined as clonotypes. MiTCR v1.1 was used to align clonotypes to the IMGT TRBV, TRBD and TRBJ reference segments. Analysis was restricted to V-J combinations with a frequency above 0.0001, which covered 99.2% of repertoires. The TCS score was defined as F50 (clonal expansion) divided by E x V (chaos), with BLOSUM62-based TCRdist calculated between CDR3 peptides within each V-J. Welch's t-statistics and random forest reduced 500 to 550 V-J features to roughly 13, which were used in a naive Bayes classifier (R e1071). The similarity between thyroid and blood repertoires was quantified using the Morisita-Horn index. Starting from the raw public reads, TCRdb applied fastp trimming at Q25, assembled clones with MiXCR and retained in-frame beta chains. Every distinct CDR3 protein forms one entry, paired with its most common genes and DNA. In this record, the V and J calls reflect TCRdb's handling and not the investigators' own analysis. Here the sample has around 720,000 distinct CDR3 sequences; approximately 36% occur a single time. Approximately 31% of the sample is held by the ten biggest clonotypes.

Sequences were obtained from blood. The TCR comes from a middle-aged woman with Graves' hyperthyroidism.

For the CDR3, the sequence is CASSLLEGSYTF. The nucleotide sequence reads as follows: TGTGCCAGCAGCTTGCTCGAGGGTAGCTACACCTTC. The chain uses TRBV12-3 or TRBV12-4 and TRBJ1-2, with no reliable assignment of the D segment. Taken from cysteine to phenylalanine, the CDR3 has 12 residues. CDR3 DNA only is kept here, 36 bases in frame from base 1. V is pared back by 6 bases and J by 9 bases, with 14 bases lying between the germline termini.